The sample holds a few counts of the clone carrying this TCR beta chain. Its specificity is unknown. Authors of the study amplified TCR beta CDR3 regions from RNA transcripts. An initial round of RT-PCR targeting the TCR CDR3 relied on the HTBI primer set. Using its own MiXCR run on the multiplex PCR reads, TCRdb lists one record per CDR3 protein. The table has under 650,000 distinct CDR3 sequences, roughly 16% seen once. This sample stems from a study of T cells in Graves' hyperthyroidism and ophthalmopathy. Turning to the study itself: Before treatment of any kind, peripheral blood was taken at initial diagnosis. The study's findings and limits: Ophthalmopathy was predicted by the model a median of roughly 6.6 months ahead of onset. Within blood appeared most thyroid clonotypes that had expanded above 0.001.

The study left out patients who had uncontrolled infection, other autoimmune disease, pregnancy or lactation. The TCR was taken from a woman aged 25 to 39 with Graves' hyperthyroidism. What was sequenced was blood.

The CDR3 DNA reads as TGTGCCGGCGTTTTACAGGGCGGTCTCGAAGCTTTCTTT. This gives the protein CAGVLQGGLEAFF. The chain combines TRBV7-9 with TRBJ1-1; D might be TRBD1 (6 bases). Germline assignment: CDR1 SEHNR and CDR2 FQNEAQ (reference sequence). Trimming stripped 11 bases from V and 8 bases from J, with 21 bases between. This CDR3 spans 13 amino acids. The complete variable domain, with remaining parts taken from reference TRBV7-9 and TRBJ1-1, reads DTGVSQNPRHKITKRGQNVTFRCDPISEHNRLYWYRQTLGQGPEFLTYFQNEAQLEKSRLLSDRFSAERPKGSFSTLEIQRTEQGDSAMYLCAGVLQGGLEAFFGQGTRLTVV.